This T cell receptor (beta chain) stems from a study of blood T cell repertoires in COVID-19. Only one count was recorded for this clone. V lost 6 bases, J lost 3 bases, and 8 bases stayed unmatched. The CDR3 runs to 15 residues. The germline gives CDR1 MNHEY, CDR2 SVGAGI. Sequencing used immunoSEQ multiplex PCR; TCRdb keeps in-frame clones, though not all of them. The table shows 70,000 to 75,000 clones, with around 79% occurring only once. The genes are TRBV6-5 and TRBJ1-1, with 9 positions matching TRBD1. This receptor was taken from a man aged 55 to 70 with active or convalescent COVID-19. Material for sequencing was peripheral blood. The CDR3 is CASSPRDRAHTEAFF. CDR3 DNA sequence: TGTGCCAGCAGCCCCCGGGACAGGGCGCACACTGAAGCTTTCTTT.